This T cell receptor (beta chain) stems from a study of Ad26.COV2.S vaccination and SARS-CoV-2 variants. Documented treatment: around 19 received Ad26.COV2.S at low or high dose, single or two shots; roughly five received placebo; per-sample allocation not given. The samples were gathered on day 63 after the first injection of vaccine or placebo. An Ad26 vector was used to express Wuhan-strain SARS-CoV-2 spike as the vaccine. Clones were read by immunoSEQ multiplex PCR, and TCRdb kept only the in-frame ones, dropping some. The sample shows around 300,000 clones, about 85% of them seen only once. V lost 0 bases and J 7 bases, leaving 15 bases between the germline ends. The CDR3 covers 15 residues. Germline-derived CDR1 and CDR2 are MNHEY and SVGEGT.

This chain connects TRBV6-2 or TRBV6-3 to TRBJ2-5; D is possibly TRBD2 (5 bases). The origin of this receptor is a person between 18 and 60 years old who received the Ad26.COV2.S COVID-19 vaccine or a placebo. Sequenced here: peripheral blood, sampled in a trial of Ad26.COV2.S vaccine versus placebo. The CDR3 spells CASSYSRGITGTQYF. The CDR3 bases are TGTGCCAGCAGTTACTCGAGAGGGATCACTGGGACCCAGTACTTC.